This TCR beta chain is drawn from a study of blood T cell repertoires in COVID-19. For the study at large: From the United States, Italy and Spain came samples of acute and convalescent COVID-19.

The protocol was immunoSEQ multiplex PCR, while the TCRdb copy is restricted to in-frame clones and leaves out a portion. The table includes some 290,000 clones, 88% detected once. Those enrolled in Seattle joined during active infection and were followed longitudinally afterward. This clone was detected once. Sequences were obtained from peripheral blood. The sequence came from a woman between 25 and 40 years old with COVID-19, enrolled during active disease.

The CDR3 loop is CASSALSGTSGTTDTQYF. The CDR3, as DNA: TGTGCCAGCAGCGCTCTATCCGGGACTAGCGGGACCACAGATACGCAGTATTTT. V usage is TRBV9 and J usage is TRBJ2-3; 13 bases agree with TRBD2. The trim removed 3 bases at V and 2 bases at J, leaving 9 bases unmatched. Germline values: CDR1 SGDLS, CDR2 YYNGEE. The CDR3 consists of 18 residues.